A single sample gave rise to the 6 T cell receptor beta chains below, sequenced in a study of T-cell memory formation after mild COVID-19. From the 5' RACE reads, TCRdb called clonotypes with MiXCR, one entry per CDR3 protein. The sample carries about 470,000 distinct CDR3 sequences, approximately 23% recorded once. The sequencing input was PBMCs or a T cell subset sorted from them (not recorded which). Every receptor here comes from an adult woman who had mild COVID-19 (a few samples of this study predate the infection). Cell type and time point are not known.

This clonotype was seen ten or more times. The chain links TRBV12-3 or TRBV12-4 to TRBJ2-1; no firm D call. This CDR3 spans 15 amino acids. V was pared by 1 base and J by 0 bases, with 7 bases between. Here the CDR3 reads CASSLGMSSYNEQFF. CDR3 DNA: TGTGCCAGCAGTTTAGGGATGAGCTCCTACAATGAGCAGTTCTTC.

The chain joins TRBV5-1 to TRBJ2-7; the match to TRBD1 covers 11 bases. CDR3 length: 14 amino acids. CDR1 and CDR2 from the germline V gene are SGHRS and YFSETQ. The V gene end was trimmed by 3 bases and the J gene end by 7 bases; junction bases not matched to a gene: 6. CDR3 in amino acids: CASSSGQGAKEQYF. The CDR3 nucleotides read TGCGCCAGCAGCTCCGGACAGGGGGCTAAGGAGCAGTACTTC.

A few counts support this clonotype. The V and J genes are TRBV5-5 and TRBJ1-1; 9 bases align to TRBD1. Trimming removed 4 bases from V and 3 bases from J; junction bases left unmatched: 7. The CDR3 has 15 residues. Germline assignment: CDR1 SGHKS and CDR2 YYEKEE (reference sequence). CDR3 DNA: TGTGCCAGCAGCACCCCTCGACAGGGGGACACTGAAGCTTTCTTT. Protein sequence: CASSTPRQGDTEAFF.

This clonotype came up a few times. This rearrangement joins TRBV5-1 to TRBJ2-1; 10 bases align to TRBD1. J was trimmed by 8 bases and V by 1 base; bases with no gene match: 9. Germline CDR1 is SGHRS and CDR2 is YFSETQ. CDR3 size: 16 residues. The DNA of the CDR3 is TGCGCCAGCAGCTTGACGGGACAGGGGCCCTTCGATGAGCAGTTCTTC. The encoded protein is CASSLTGQGPFDEQFF.

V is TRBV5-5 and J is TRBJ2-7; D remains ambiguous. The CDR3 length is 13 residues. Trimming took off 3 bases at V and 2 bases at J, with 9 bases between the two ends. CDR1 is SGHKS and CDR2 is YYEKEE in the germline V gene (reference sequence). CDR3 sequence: CASSWNPTYEQYF. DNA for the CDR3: TGTGCCAGCAGCTGGAACCCAACCTACGAGCAGTACTTC.

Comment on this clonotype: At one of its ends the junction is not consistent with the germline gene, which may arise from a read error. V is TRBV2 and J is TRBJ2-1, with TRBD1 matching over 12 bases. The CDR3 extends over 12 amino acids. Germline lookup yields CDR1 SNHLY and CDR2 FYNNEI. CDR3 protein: CASRGTGGVRCF. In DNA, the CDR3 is TGTGCCAGCAGGGGGACAGGGGGCGTACGTTGCTTC.